The clone carrying this T cell receptor beta chain showed up many times. No antigen is known for it. This specimen comes from a study of T cells after yellow fever vaccination. Study conclusions and caveats: Booster sampling recovered most clones from primary vaccination (approximately 97% CD4, roughly 90% CD8). The secondary response was weaker but peaked faster, day 5 versus 15. A small share of clonotypes appeared in both CD4 and CD8 compartments.

5'RACE template switching added a universal primer site and UMIs to TCR cDNA. TCRdb fed the 5' RACE reads into MiXCR, producing one record per CDR3 protein. The sample contains under 700,000 distinct CDR3 sequences, about 17% of which appear only once. The clonotype was recovered from a man between 18 and 29 years old who received the YFV17D yellow fever vaccine. The input for sequencing was PBMCs, taken about 5 days after the first yellow fever vaccination.

The CDR3 DNA reads as TGTGCCAGCAGCTCCCCGGGACAGCGGGAGACCCAGTACTTC. As protein: CASSSPGQRETQYF. The J gene is TRBJ2-5, the V gene TRBV3-1; 7 nucleotides align to TRBD1. The V segment lost 5 bases and the J segment 5 bases; nucleotides outside the gene matches: 8. The CDR3 loop spans 14 amino acids. The germline gives CDR1 LGHDT, CDR2 YNNKEL (reference sequence).